A selection of T cell receptor beta chains follows, all from one sample in a study of Graves' ophthalmopathy and Graves' hyperthyroidism. TCRdb fed the multiplex PCR reads into MiXCR, producing one record per CDR3 protein. The sample holds about 390,000 distinct CDR3 sequences, 15% seen once. The source material was peripheral blood. Receptors originate from a woman between 18 and 30 years old with stable Graves' hyperthyroidism. The CDR3 runs from the conserved cysteine through the conserved F or W. D genes are given only for firm matches. Clone size appears in some rows only: once, few, many, or a class for an expanded clone.

D,J,V,size,DNA,CDR3
-,TRBJ2-5,TRBV7-9,many,TGTGCCAGCAGCCTAGAGACGGGAGAGACCCAGTACTTC,CASSLETGETQYF
-,TRBJ2-7,TRBV11-2,many,TGTGCCAGCAGCTTAGTGGGGGGCACGGGAAACGAGCAGTACTTC,CASSLVGGTGNEQYF
-,TRBJ2-7,TRBV6-5,many,TGTGCCAGCAGTCTATCGGAGCGCTACGAGCAGTACTTC,CASSLSERYEQYF
TRBD1,TRBJ1-1,TRBV12-3/TRBV12-4,many,TGTGCCAGCAGCCCTGGGACAGTTGAAGCTTTCTTT,CASSPGTVEAFF
-,TRBJ1-5,TRBV12-3/TRBV12-4,many,TGTGCCAGCAGTTTAGACAGGGTGAATCAGCCCCAGCATTTT,CASSLDRVNQPQHF
-,TRBJ1-1,TRBV20-1,many,TGCAGTGCTAGGGGAGGGGCCGAGAACACTGAAGCTTTCTTT,CSARGGAENTEAFF
-,TRBJ1-1,TRBV29-1,many,TGCAGCGCCAATCCCCCGGGGTCGGACACTGAAGCTTTCTTT,CSANPPGSDTEAFF
-,TRBJ1-5,TRBV3-1,-,TGTGCCAGCAGCCATCTCGACCAGCCCCAGCATTTT,CASSHLDQPQHF
-,TRBJ1-3,TRBV4-1,-,TGCGCCAGCAGCCAAGTGGGGGTCTTTTCTGGAAACACCATATATTTT,CASSQVGVFSGNTIYF
-,TRBJ1-5,TRBV15,few,TGTGCCACCAGCAGAGATATGGGGGCCCAGCATTTT,CATSRDMGAQHF
-,TRBJ1-5,TRBV20-1,many,TGCAGTGCTAGAGAAGGGAAGGGCAATCAGCCCCAGCATTTT,CSAREGKGNQPQHF
-,TRBJ1-5,TRBV12-3/TRBV12-4,-,TGTTCCAGCAATTTCGAGGTCCATAGCAATCAGCCCCAGCATTTT,CSSNFEVHSNQPQHF
-,TRBJ1-1,TRBV12-3/TRBV12-4,many,TGTGCCAGCAGTTTAGTTGGGGGATCGAACACTGAAGCTTTCTTT,CASSLVGGSNTEAFF
-,TRBJ1-1,TRBV6-2/TRBV6-3,many,TGTGCCAGCAGTCCGGGGGGCAGGCCGGGGGCTGAAGCTTTCTTT,CASSPGGRPGAEAFF
-,TRBJ1-6,TRBV6-1,many,TGTGCCAGCAGTGACCGATTCAATAATTCACCCCTCCACTTT,CASSDRFNNSPLHF
TRBD1,TRBJ2-7,TRBV6-2/TRBV6-3,many,TGTGCCAGCAGTTACTCCCGGACAGGAACCTACGAGCAGTACTTC,CASSYSRTGTYEQYF
-,TRBJ1-1,TRBV27,-,TGTGCCAGCAGTTCCCTCTCTATGAACACTGAAGCTTTCTTT,CASSSLSMNTEAFF
TRBD1,TRBJ2-4,TRBV20-1,many,TGCAGTGCTAGAGGGACAGGGGAAAACATTCAGTACTTC,CSARGTGENIQYF
-,TRBJ2-6,TRBV10-3,many,TGTGCCATCACGGGTTACTCTGGGGCCAACGTCCTGACTTTC,CAITGYSGANVLTF
-,TRBJ1-2,TRBV6-5,-,TGTGCCAGCAGTTACTCCGGGCCGGACTATGGCTACACCTTC,CASSYSGPDYGYTF
-,TRBJ1-5,TRBV6-7,many,TGTGCCAACCTTAGAGGGGGTTATAGCAATCAGCCCCAGCATTTT,CANLRGGYSNQPQHF
TRBD2,TRBJ2-5,TRBV11-2,-,TGTGCCAGCAGCTCGCCGGGAGGGTATGAGACCCAGTACTTC,CASSSPGGYETQYF
-,TRBJ1-1,TRBV11-1,many,TGTGCCAGCAGCTTACCAAATAGAGATCGAGGAGCTTTCTTT,CASSLPNRDRGAFF
-,TRBJ1-2,TRBV11-2,many,TGTGCCAGCAGCTTGGAGGCCAGCAACTATGGCTACACCTTC,CASSLEASNYGYTF
-,TRBJ2-5,TRBV7-2,many,TGTGCCAGCAGCCGAGTGGGTGCCGGGGTCGGAGAGACCCAGTACTTC,CASSRVGAGVGETQYF
-,TRBJ2-7,TRBV7-8,many,TGTGCCAGCAGCAAACCCATGGACAGCTACGAGCAGTACTTC,CASSKPMDSYEQYF
TRBD1,TRBJ2-5,TRBV7-8,many,TGTGCCAGCAGCCCACGGAGGACAGGGCGAGAGACCCAGTACTTC,CASSPRRTGRETQYF
-,TRBJ1-2,TRBV5-5,few,TGTGCCAGCAGCCGCGGGGGTTCGGGCGGCTACACCTTC,CASSRGGSGGYTF
-,TRBJ2-5,TRBV20-1,many,TGCAGTGCGCCCAGGGGCGGAGAGACCCAGTACTTC,CSAPRGGETQYF
TRBD1,TRBJ1-2,TRBV29-1,many,TGCAGCGTTGAAGATCGGTGGGACAGCGTTCCTAACTATGGCTACACCTTC,CSVEDRWDSVPNYGYTF
TRBD1,TRBJ2-7,TRBV5-1,many,TGCGCCAGCAGCTGGGGGACAGGGGGCTACGAGCAGTACTTC,CASSWGTGGYEQYF
-,TRBJ1-5,TRBV11-2,many,TGTGCCAGCAGCTTAGATCTTCAGCCCCAGCATTTT,CASSLDLQPQHF
TRBD1,TRBJ1-1,TRBV12-3/TRBV12-4,many,TGTGCCAGCACCCCCGACAGGGGAATCACTGAAGCTTTCTTT,CASTPDRGITEAFF
TRBD2,TRBJ2-4,TRBV7-2,few,TGTGCCAGCAGCTTATCTAGCGGGGGGGCTAACATTCAGTACTTC,CASSLSSGGANIQYF
-,TRBJ1-2,TRBV20-1,many,TGCAGTGCTAGAGATGATGAAAACTATGGCTACACCTTC,CSARDDENYGYTF
-,TRBJ2-5,TRBV6-5,many,TGTGCCAGCAGTTCGGACCGGACAATTGAGACCCAGTACTTC,CASSSDRTIETQYF
TRBD2,TRBJ2-5,TRBV12-5,many,TGTGCTAGTGGTTTGTCCGGGACTAGCGACCAAGAGACCCAGTACTTC,CASGLSGTSDQETQYF
-,TRBJ2-5,TRBV9,many,TGTGCCAGCAGCTCATCGACGTATGAAGAGACCCAGTACTTC,CASSSSTYEETQYF
-,TRBJ1-2,TRBV29-1,many,TGCAGCGTCGAGGGGGGCCTTGGCTACACCTTC,CSVEGGLGYTF
-,TRBJ2-7,TRBV12-3/TRBV12-4,-,TGTGCCAGCAGTTTCCTCCCGGGGTCCTACGAGCAGTACTTC,CASSFLPGSYEQYF
-,TRBJ1-2,TRBV18,many,TGTGCCAGCTCCCCTGCCGACAGTGACTATGGCTACACCTTC,CASSPADSDYGYTF
TRBD1,TRBJ1-1,TRBV6-5,many,TGTGCCAGCAGTTACGGGCGACAGGGAGAAACTGAAGCTTTCTTT,CASSYGRQGETEAFF
-,TRBJ1-1,TRBV12-3/TRBV12-4,many,TGTGCCAGCAGTTTAATAGGTGGGGGAGGGGCCGAAGCTTTCTTT,CASSLIGGGGAEAFF
-,TRBJ2-5,TRBV6-1,many,TGTGCCACCTACTCCCGGAGAGATAGTCAAGAGACCCAGTACTTC,CATYSRRDSQETQYF
-,TRBJ1-1,TRBV2,-,TGTGCCAGCAGTGAATCGGGATCGGGGACTGAAGCTTTCTTT,CASSESGSGTEAFF
-,TRBJ1-5,TRBV18,few,TGTGCCAGCTCACCACTACGCGGGGACGGCAATCAGCCCCAGCATTTT,CASSPLRGDGNQPQHF
-,TRBJ1-6,TRBV12-3/TRBV12-4,many,TGTGCCAGCAGCTATTCACGACGGGGGTCACCCCTCCACTTT,CASSYSRRGSPLHF
-,TRBJ2-6,TRBV6-1,many,TGTGCCAGCAGTGAAGGCTCAGGCTCTGGGGCCAACGTCCTGACTTTC,CASSEGSGSGANVLTF
TRBD1,TRBJ1-2,TRBV6-5,many,TGTGCCAGCAGTTACTTTGAGACAGGGGGCAGCGGCTACACCTTC,CASSYFETGGSGYTF
TRBD2,TRBJ2-5,TRBV20-1,few,TGCAGTGTTGCGCACGCAGCGGGGGAAGAGACCCAGTACTTC,CSVAHAAGEETQYF
-,TRBJ1-5,TRBV9,many,TGTGCCAGCAGCGTAGGGGGATTGTGGGATCAGCCCCAGCATTTT,CASSVGGLWDQPQHF
-,TRBJ1-1,TRBV19,many,TGTGCCAGTAGTATTGTTAGCGGGACTGAAGCTTTCTTT,CASSIVSGTEAFF
-,TRBJ1-2,TRBV12-3/TRBV12-4,few,TGTGCCAGCAGTTTTAAGGGCGGGAGCTATGGCTACACCTTC,CASSFKGGSYGYTF